The entry below describes one T cell receptor beta chain. The antigen remains unidentified. The CDR3 extends over 13 amino acids. Germline values: CDR1 MNHNS, CDR2 SASEGT. Trimming left V 6 bases short and J 3 bases short, with 10 bases between. The source of the sample is a study of T-cell memory formation after mild COVID-19. The wider study: TCR clustering was largely donor specific. Whole-study results and caveats: Cross-reactive memory seemingly joined, as some responding clones were found in pre-infection memory.

TCRdb ran MiXCR on the 5' RACE reads and lists one entry per CDR3 protein. The table has almost 350,000 distinct CDR3 sequences, roughly 20% seen once. This chain joins TRBV6-1 and TRBJ2-3; D unresolved. Sequenced input: PBMCs or a T cell subset sorted from them (not recorded which). The TCR comes from a man aged 18-30 years who had mild COVID-19 (a few samples of this study predate the infection). Cell type and time point are not known. The CDR3 is CASRVVRTDTQYF. The CDR3 DNA is TGTGCCAGCAGGGTGGTAAGAACAGATACGCAGTATTTT.